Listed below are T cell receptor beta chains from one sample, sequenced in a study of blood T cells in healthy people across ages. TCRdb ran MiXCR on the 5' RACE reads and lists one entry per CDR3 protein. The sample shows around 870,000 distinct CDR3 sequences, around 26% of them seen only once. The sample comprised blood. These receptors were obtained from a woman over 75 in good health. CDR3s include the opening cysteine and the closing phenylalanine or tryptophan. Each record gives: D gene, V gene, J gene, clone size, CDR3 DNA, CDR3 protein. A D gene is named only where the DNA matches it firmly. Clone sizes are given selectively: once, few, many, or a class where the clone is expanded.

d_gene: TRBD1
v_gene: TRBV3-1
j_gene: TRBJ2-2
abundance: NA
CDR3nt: TGTGCCAGCAGCCTTAGGGGGCAACTGCACACCGGGGAGCTGTTTTTT
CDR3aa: CASSLRGQLHTGELFF

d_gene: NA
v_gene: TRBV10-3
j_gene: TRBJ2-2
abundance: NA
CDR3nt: TGTGCCATCAGCGCAGGGGTCCCCGGGGAGCTGTTTTTT
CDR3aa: CAISAGVPGELFF

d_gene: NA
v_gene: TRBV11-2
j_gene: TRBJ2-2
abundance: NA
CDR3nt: TGTGCCAGCAGCTTTGGGTACACCGGGGAGCTGTTTTTT
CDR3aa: CASSFGYTGELFF

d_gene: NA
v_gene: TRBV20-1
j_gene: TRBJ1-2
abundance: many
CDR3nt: TGCAGTGCTTTACAGGGTTCAGGCTATGGCTACACCTTC
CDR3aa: CSALQGSGYGYTF

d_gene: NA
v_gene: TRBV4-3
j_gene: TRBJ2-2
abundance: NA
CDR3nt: TGCGCCAGCAGCCAAACCGAACGTGCCGGGGAGCTGTTTTTT
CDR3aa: CASSQTERAGELFF

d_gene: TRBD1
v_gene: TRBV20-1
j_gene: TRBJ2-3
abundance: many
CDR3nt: TGCAGTGCTAGAGTCTTGGGACAGGTCATAGATACGCAGTATTTT
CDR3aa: CSARVLGQVIDTQYF

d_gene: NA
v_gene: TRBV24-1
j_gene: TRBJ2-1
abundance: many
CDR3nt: TGTGCCACCAGTGATGGGACACTCTACAATGAGCAGTTCTTC
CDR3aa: CATSDGTLYNEQFF

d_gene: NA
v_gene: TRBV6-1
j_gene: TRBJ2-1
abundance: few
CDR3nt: TGTGCCAGCAGGGAAGTAGCCGAGCAGTTCTTC
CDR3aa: CASREVAEQFF

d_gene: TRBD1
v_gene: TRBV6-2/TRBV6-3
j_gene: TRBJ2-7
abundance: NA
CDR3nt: TGTGCCAGCAGTTACAAGTCCGGGACAGGGAGGTACGAGCAGTACTTC
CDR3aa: CASSYKSGTGRYEQYF

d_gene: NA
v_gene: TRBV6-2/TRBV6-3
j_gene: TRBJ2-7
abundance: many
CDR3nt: TGTGCCAGCCTGAATTCGCCGGGTTCCAGCTCCTACGAGCAGTACTTC
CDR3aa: CASLNSPGSSSYEQYF

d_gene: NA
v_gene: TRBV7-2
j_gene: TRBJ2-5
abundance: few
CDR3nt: TGTGCCAGCAGCTTAATGACAGGGGAGGGGAAGACCCAGTACTTC
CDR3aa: CASSLMTGEGKTQYF

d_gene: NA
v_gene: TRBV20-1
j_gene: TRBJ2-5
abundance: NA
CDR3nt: TGCAGTGCCGAGTTATCAGCTTCCGGGCAAGAGACCCAGTACTTC
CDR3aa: CSAELSASGQETQYF

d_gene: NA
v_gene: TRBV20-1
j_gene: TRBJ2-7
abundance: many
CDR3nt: TGCAGTGCTTCAAGGGGGAAGTTTGACGAGCAGTACTTC
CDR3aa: CSASRGKFDEQYF

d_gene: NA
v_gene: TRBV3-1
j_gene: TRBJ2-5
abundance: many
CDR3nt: TGTGCCAGCAGCCAAGGCAGGCACCAAGAGACCCAGTACTTC
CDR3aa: CASSQGRHQETQYF

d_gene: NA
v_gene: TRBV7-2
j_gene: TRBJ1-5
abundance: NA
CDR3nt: TGTGCCAGCGACCAAAGTGGAGGTGGCAATCAGCCCCAGCATTTT
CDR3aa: CASDQSGGGNQPQHF

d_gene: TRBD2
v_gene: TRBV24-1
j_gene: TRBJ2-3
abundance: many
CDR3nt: TGTGCCACCAGTCCATGGGGGGGTAGCACAGATACGCAGTATTTT
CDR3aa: CATSPWGGSTDTQYF

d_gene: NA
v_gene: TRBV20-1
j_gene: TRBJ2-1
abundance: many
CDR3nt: TGCAGTGCTAGTGGGGGGTTTGGGAATGAGCAGTTCTTC
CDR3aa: CSASGGFGNEQFF

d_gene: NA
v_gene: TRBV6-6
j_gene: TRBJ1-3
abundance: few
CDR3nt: TGTGCCAGCAGTAGGACAGACTACTCTGGAAACACCATATATTTT
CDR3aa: CASSRTDYSGNTIYF

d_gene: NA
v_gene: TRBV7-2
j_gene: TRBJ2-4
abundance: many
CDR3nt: TGTGCCAGCAGCGGAACAGGGAGGCTGGCCAAAAACATTCAGTACTTC
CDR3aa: CASSGTGRLAKNIQYF

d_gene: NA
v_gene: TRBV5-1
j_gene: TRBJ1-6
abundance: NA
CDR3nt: TGCGCCAGCAGCTCGGGAGGGGCTAGGTCACCCCTCCACTTT
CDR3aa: CASSSGGARSPLHF

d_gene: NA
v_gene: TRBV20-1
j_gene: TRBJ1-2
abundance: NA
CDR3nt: TGCAGTGCACCCGGGGGGGGCGGATTGGTGAACTATGGCTACACCTTC
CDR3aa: CSAPGGGGLVNYGYTF

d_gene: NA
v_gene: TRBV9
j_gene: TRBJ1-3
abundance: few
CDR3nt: TGTGCCAGCAGCGTAGGAGGGAATGGAAACACCATATATTTT
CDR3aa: CASSVGGNGNTIYF

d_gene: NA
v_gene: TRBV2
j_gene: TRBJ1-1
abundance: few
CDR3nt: TGTGCCAGCACATTTCAGGGCGGGGTTGGGACTGAAGCTTTCTTT
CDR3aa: CASTFQGGVGTEAFF

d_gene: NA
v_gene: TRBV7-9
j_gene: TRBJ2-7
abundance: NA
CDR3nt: TGTGCCAGCAGCTTACAGGCTGGTTCGCGCGAGCAGTACTTC
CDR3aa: CASSLQAGSREQYF

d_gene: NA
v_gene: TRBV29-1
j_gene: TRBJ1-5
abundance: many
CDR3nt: TGCAGCGTTAAGGAACAGATAGATCAGCCCCAGCATTTT
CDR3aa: CSVKEQIDQPQHF

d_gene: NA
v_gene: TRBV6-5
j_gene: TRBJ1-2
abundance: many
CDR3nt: TGTGCCAGCAGTTACTCCGGAGGACGGAAAAATGGCTACACCTTC
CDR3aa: CASSYSGGRKNGYTF